The present T cell receptor (beta chain) was sequenced within a study of T cells in Graves' hyperthyroidism and ophthalmopathy. TCR beta CDR3 regions were amplified from RNA transcripts. During a first-round RT-PCR of the TCR CDR3, the HTBI primer set was used. From the multiplex PCR reads, TCRdb called clonotypes with MiXCR, one entry per CDR3 protein. The data hold 500,000 to 750,000 distinct CDR3 sequences, with about a sixth observed a single time. It was considered stable Graves' hyperthyroidism when ophthalmopathy did not progress within 18 months. Hyperthyroidism in the patients, aged 18 to 65, was newly diagnosed and under 2 months in duration. The germline gives CDR1 MNHEY, CDR2 SMNVEV (reference sequence). The CDR3 has 15 amino acids. The V end lost 2 bases, the J end lost 1 base, and 11 bases lay between the germline ends.

V gene TRBV27 combines with J gene TRBJ1-2; a weak D match, TRBD1 (5 bases). The TCR sequence derives from a woman in her twenties or thirties with Graves' hyperthyroidism. The sample comprised blood. The CDR3 bases are TGTGCCAGCAGTTTAACCTCGGGGGGTAACTATGGCTACACCTTC. Translation gives CASSLTSGGNYGYTF.